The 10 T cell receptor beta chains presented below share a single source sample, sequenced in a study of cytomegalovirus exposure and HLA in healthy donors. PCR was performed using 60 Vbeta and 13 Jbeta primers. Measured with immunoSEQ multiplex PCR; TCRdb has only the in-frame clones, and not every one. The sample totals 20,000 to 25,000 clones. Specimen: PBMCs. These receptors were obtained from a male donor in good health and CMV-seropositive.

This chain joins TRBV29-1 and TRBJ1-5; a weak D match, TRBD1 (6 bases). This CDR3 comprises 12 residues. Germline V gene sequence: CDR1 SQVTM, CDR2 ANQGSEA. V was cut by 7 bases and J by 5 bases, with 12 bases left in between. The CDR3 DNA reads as TGCAGCGGAGGGGGAATAGATCAGCCCCAGCATTTT. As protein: CSGGGIDQPQHF.

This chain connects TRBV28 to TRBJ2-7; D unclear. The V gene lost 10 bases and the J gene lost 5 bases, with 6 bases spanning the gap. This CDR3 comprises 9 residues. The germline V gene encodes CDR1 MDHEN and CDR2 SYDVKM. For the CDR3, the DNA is TGTGCCACCGCGGACGAGCAGTACTTC. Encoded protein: CATADEQYF.

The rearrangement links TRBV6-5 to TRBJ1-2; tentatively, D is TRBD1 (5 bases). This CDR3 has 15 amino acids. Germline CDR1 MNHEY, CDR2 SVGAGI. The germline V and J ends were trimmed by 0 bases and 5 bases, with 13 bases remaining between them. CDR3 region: CASSYSPEGSYGYTF. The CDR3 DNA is TGTGCCAGCAGTTACTCACCGGAGGGGTCGTATGGCTACACCTTC.

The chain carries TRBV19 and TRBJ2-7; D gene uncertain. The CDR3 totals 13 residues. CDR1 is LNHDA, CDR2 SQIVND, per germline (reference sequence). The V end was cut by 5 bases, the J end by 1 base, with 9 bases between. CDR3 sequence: CASSSPQSYEQYF. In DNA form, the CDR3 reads TGTGCCAGTAGTTCCCCTCAGTCCTACGAGCAGTACTTC.

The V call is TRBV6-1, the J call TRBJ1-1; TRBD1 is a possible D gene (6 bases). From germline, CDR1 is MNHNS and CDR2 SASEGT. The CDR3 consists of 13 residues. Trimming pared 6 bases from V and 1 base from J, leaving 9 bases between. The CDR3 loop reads CASRRGGNTEAFF. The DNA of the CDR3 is TGTGCCAGCAGGAGGGGGGGGAACACTGAAGCTTTCTTT.

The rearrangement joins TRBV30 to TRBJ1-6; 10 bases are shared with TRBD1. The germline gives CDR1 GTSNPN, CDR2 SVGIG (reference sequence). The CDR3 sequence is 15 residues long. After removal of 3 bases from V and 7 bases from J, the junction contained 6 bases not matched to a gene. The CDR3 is CAWREMGQGNSPLHF. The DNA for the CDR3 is TGTGCCTGGAGGGAGATGGGACAGGGGAATTCACCCCTCCACTTT.

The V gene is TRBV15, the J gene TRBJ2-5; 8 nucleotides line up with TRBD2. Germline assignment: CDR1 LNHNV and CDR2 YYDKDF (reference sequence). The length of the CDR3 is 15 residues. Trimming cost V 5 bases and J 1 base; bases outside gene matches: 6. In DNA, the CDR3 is TGTGCCACCAGCTCCCGGGGGGGCTCCCAAGAGACCCAGTACTTC. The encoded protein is CATSSRGGSQETQYF.

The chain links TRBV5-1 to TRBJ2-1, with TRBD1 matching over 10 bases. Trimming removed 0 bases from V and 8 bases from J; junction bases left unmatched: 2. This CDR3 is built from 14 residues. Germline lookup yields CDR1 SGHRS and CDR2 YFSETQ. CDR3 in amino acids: CASSLGGQGDEQFF. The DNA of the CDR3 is TGCGCCAGCAGCTTGGGTGGACAGGGGGATGAGCAGTTCTTC.

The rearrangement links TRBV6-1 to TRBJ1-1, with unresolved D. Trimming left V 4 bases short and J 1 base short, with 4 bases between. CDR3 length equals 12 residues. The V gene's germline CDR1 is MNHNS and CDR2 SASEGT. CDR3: CASSVANTEAFF. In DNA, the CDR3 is TGTGCCAGCAGTGTGGCGAACACTGAAGCTTTCTTT.

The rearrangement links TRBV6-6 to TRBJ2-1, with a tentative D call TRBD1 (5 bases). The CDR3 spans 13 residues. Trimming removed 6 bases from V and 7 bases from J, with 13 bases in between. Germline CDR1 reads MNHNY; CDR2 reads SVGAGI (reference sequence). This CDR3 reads CASSRSQGNEQFF. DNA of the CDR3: TGTGCCAGCAGCCGATCCCAGGGAAATGAGCAGTTCTTC.